The rows below give T cell receptor beta chains drawn from one sample of a study of shared clonotypes between healthy human individuals. Method: immunoSEQ multiplex PCR; TCRdb's copy keeps in-frame clones and lacks some. Of under 1,900,000 clones in the sample, approximately 98.5% were seen once. The sequenced sample consisted of naive CD4+ T cells sorted from blood. All receptors come from a man aged 25-45 years in good health. Both conserved end residues are part of each CDR3. A D gene is named only where the DNA matches it firmly. Clone size is given for some rows only: seen once, a few or many times, or a class if the clone is expanded.

j_gene	d_gene	abundance	v_gene	CDR3aa	CDR3nt
TRBJ2-2	TRBD2	once	TRBV5-4	CASSSLAGLNTGELFF	TGTGCCAGCAGCAGCTTAGCGGGACTGAACACCGGGGAGCTGTTTTTT
TRBJ2-7	-	-	TRBV27	CASSCMCGLLIRSEQYF	TGTGCCAGCAGCTGTATGTGTGGGCTTCTGATTCGCTCCGAGCAGTACTTC
TRBJ2-3	TRBD2	once	TRBV5-8	CASSLVAGGRSDTQYF	TGTGCCAGCAGCTTGGTTGCGGGAGGGCGGTCAGATACGCAGTATTTT
TRBJ2-1	-	-	TRBV4-3	CASSQDLDNEQFF	TGCGCCAGCAGCCAAGATCTGGACAATGAGCAGTTCTTC
TRBJ1-5	-	-	TRBV28	CASSRGHFNQPQHF	TGTGCCAGCAGCCGGGGACACTTCAATCAGCCCCAGCATTTT
TRBJ1-3	TRBD1	-	TRBV11-2	CASSLNRGPLDF	TGTGCCAGCAGCCTCAACAGGGGCCCCCTTGATTTT
TRBJ2-2	TRBD2	-	TRBV28	CASSYGGLGTGELFF	TGTGCCAGCAGTTACGGGGGACTAGGAACCGGGGAGCTGTTTTTT
TRBJ2-1	-	-	TRBV4-1	CASSQVTRDALLF	TGCGCCAGCAGCCAGGTCACAAGGGATGCTTTGCTCTTC
TRBJ2-2	TRBD2	-	TRBV7-9	CASKRGLAVNTGELFF	TGTGCCAGCAAACGGGGACTAGCGGTAAACACCGGGGAGCTGTTTTTT
TRBJ2-1	TRBD2	-	TRBV30	CAWSVVITSGSSYNEQFF	TGTGCCTGGAGTGTTGTCATAACTAGCGGTAGCTCCTACAATGAGCAGTTCTTC
TRBJ2-7	-	-	TRBV5-7	CASSGEEGDSSYEQYF	TGTGCCAGCAGCGGAGAGGAGGGGGACAGTTCCTACGAGCAGTACTTC
TRBJ2-1	-	-	TRBV28	CASRAPISSYNEQFF	TGTGCCAGCAGGGCACCGATTAGCTCCTACAATGAGCAGTTCTTC
TRBJ1-4	-	-	TRBV29-1	CSVGAYSTDEKLFF	TGCAGCGTTGGGGCTTACTCGACGGACGAAAAACTGTTTTTT
TRBJ2-3	-	-	TRBV19	CASSPTLQGSDTQYF	TGTGCCAGTAGTCCTACATTACAGGGATCAGATACGCAGTATTTT
TRBJ2-7	TRBD1	few	TRBV18	CASSPDRASYEQYF	TGTGCCAGCTCACCCGACAGGGCCTCCTACGAGCAGTACTTC
TRBJ2-1	TRBD2	once	TRBV9	CASSARLAGAYNEQFF	TGTGCCAGCAGCGCGCGACTAGCGGGAGCCTACAATGAGCAGTTCTTC
TRBJ2-1	-	-	TRBV11-2	CASMISVYNEQFF	TGTGCCAGCATGATCTCTGTATACAATGAGCAGTTCTTC
TRBJ2-7	-	-	TRBV5-1	CASSLDRVSYEQYF	TGCGCCAGCAGCTTGGACCGCGTCTCCTACGAGCAGTACTTC
TRBJ1-2	TRBD1	-	TRBV19	CASSIGTGGTYGYTF	TGTGCCAGTAGTATAGGGACAGGGGGCACCTATGGCTACACCTTC
TRBJ2-3	-	-	TRBV4-2	CASSQDPRDTQYF	TGTGCCAGCAGCCAAGATCCCCGGGATACGCAGTATTTT
TRBJ2-3	TRBD2	-	TRBV2	CASAREAGEGDTQYF	TGTGCCAGCGCCCGGGAGGCGGGAGAAGGAGATACGCAGTATTTT
TRBJ2-1	TRBD1	-	TRBV5-4	CASSSGTGIYNEQFF	TGTGCCAGCAGCTCGGGGACAGGGATATACAATGAGCAGTTCTTC
TRBJ1-4	-	-	TRBV19	CASSIGRSRRLPNEKLFF	TGTGCCAGTAGTATCGGGCGCTCCAGGCGCCTCCCGAATGAAAAACTGTTTTTT
TRBJ1-2	-	-	TRBV7-6	CASSSQNNYGYTF	TGTGCCAGCAGCTCCCAAAATAACTATGGCTACACCTTC
TRBJ2-2	TRBD1	once	TRBV6-5	CASREQGSGELFF	TGTGCCAGCAGAGAACAGGGGTCCGGGGAGCTGTTTTTT
TRBJ1-5	TRBD1	-	TRBV7-8	CASSWDREGQPQHF	TGTGCCAGCAGCTGGGACAGGGAGGGCCAGCCCCAGCATTTT
TRBJ2-7	TRBD2	-	TRBV27	CASSPRARGGRNEQYF	TGTGCCAGCAGTCCACGCGCTCGGGGCGGGAGAAACGAGCAGTACTTC
TRBJ2-7	-	-	TRBV2	CASSEGLNYEQYF	TGTGCCAGCAGTGAAGGGCTAAACTACGAGCAGTACTTC
TRBJ2-1	-	-	TRBV1	CTSSQYLRNPRQAHNEQFF	TGCACCAGCAGCCAATACCTCCGCAATCCCAGGCAAGCCCACAATGAGCAGTTCTTC
TRBJ1-5	-	-	TRBV19	CASSPQGPSQPQHF	TGTGCCAGTAGTCCACAGGGACCCAGTCAGCCCCAGCATTTT
TRBJ2-3	-	-	TRBV7-6	CASSLSVEPDTQYF	TGTGCCAGCAGCTTATCGGTGGAACCAGATACGCAGTATTTT
TRBJ2-3	-	-	TRBV2	CASSETIGGDTQYF	TGTGCCAGCAGTGAAACAATTGGGGGGGATACGCAGTATTTT
TRBJ2-7	-	-	TRBV14	CASSQVGTSTYEQYF	TGTGCCAGCAGCCAAGTGGGGACATCTACCTACGAGCAGTACTTC
TRBJ2-1	TRBD2	-	TRBV11-3	CASSPGTSGGYNEQFF	TGTGCCAGCAGCCCGGGGACTAGCGGGGGGTACAATGAGCAGTTCTTC
TRBJ2-5	TRBD1	-	TRBV6-5	CASASTQGARETQYF	TGTGCCAGCGCCTCAACACAGGGGGCGAGAGAGACCCAGTACTTC
TRBJ2-7	TRBD1	-	TRBV7-2	CASSNTLRARDRGYEQYF	TGTGCCAGCAGCAATACCCTTAGAGCGAGGGACAGGGGGTACGAGCAGTACTTC
TRBJ1-4	TRBD1	once	TRBV15	CATSRGSAGGRFEKLFF	TGTGCCACCAGCAGGGGTTCGGCAGGGGGCAGATTTGAAAAACTGTTTTTT
TRBJ2-5	TRBD2	-	TRBV29-1	CSCSMGGETQYF	TGCAGCTGTTCCATGGGGGGGGAGACCCAGTACTTC
TRBJ2-7	TRBD2	-	TRBV7-8	CASSWTSGNYEQYF	TGTGCCAGCAGCTGGACTAGCGGGAACTACGAGCAGTACTTC
TRBJ2-2	-	-	TRBV7-2	CASSLLRLSANTGELFF	TGTGCCAGCAGCTTATTAAGGCTTAGCGCTAACACCGGGGAGCTGTTTTTT
TRBJ2-7	TRBD2	-	TRBV27	CASSLYSFPGLAGEVSFFNEQYF	TGTGCCAGCAGTTTATACTCGTTCCCGGGACTAGCGGGAGAAGTGTCTTTTTTTAACGAGCAGTACTTC
TRBJ2-7	TRBD2	-	TRBV2	CASGRLAGDYEQYF	TGTGCCAGCGGACGACTAGCGGGAGACTACGAGCAGTACTTC
TRBJ2-1	-	-	TRBV28	CASSLGMLEQFF	TGTGCCAGCAGTTTAGGTATGCTTGAGCAGTTCTTC
TRBJ2-7	-	-	TRBV14	CASSQAIAYEQYF	TGTGCCAGCAGCCAAGCCATCGCCTACGAGCAGTACTTC
TRBJ1-2	-	-	TRBV19	CASSINLQRYGYTF	TGTGCCAGTAGTATAAATTTGCAGCGTTATGGCTACACCTTC
TRBJ2-1	TRBD2	-	TRBV29-1	CSVESRLAGVNEQFF	TGCAGCGTTGAATCCCGACTAGCGGGAGTCAATGAGCAGTTCTTC
TRBJ2-1	-	-	TRBV9	CASSVDDKGFRQFF	TGTGCCAGCAGCGTAGACGACAAGGGATTCAGGCAGTTCTTC